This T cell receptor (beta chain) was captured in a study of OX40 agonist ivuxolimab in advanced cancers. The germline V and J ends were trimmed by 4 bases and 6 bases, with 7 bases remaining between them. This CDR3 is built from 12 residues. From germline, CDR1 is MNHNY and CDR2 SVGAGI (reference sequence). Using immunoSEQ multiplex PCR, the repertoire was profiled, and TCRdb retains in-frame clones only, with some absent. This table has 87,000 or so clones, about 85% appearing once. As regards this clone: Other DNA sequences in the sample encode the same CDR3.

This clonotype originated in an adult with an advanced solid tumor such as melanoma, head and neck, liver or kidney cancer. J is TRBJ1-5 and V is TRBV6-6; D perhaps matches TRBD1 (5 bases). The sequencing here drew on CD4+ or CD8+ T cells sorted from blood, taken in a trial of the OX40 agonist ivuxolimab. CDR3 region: CASSSRGQPQHF. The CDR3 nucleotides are TGTGCCAGCAGTTCAAGGGGTCAGCCCCAGCATTTT.